This T cell receptor beta chain was obtained from a study of cytomegalovirus exposure and HLA in healthy donors. At the level of the study: There were fewer than 130 million unique TCR beta sequences, drawn from around 180 million T cells, in an earlier analysis. The study, taken as a whole, reports: TCR beta sequences reportedly predicted the HLA-A and HLA-B alleles of most subjects accurately. A few CMV-associated chains were confirmed in vitro to be specific for CMV antigens.

The primer mix had 60 Vbeta and 13 Jbeta primers. Repertoires were generated with immunoSEQ multiplex PCR, while TCRdb's copy carries only in-frame clones and drops some. The table shows 110,000 to 150,000 clones, with roughly three quarters occurring only once. About this clone itself: Its antigen is unidentified.

The V end lost 5 bases, the J end lost 11 bases, and 15 bases lay between the germline ends. The CDR3 totals 13 residues. Germline V CDR1 and CDR2: MNHNS, SASEGT. The specimen was PBMCs. The source is a woman between 40 and 50 years old in good health and CMV-seronegative. The rearrangement joins TRBV6-1 to TRBJ1-4; possibly TRBD1 for D (5 bases). The CDR3, as DNA: TGTGCCAGCAGTCTGACGGGACGGGAGAAACTGTTTTTT. It yields the protein CASSLTGREKLFF.